The rows below give T cell receptor beta chains drawn from one sample of a study of Ad26.COV2.S vaccination and SARS-CoV-2 variants. Measured with immunoSEQ multiplex PCR; TCRdb has only the in-frame clones, and not every one. The profile covers under 550,000 clones, with 75% to 95% appearing a single time and 12% taken by the ten largest. This specimen was peripheral blood, taken in a trial of Ad26.COV2.S vaccine versus placebo. These receptor sequences come from a person aged 18 to 59 who received the Ad26.COV2.S COVID-19 vaccine or a placebo. The CDR3 runs from the conserved cysteine through the conserved F or W. Each record gives: D gene, V gene, J gene, CDR3 protein, CDR3 DNA. A D gene is named only where the DNA matches it firmly.

D gene: .; V gene: TRBV30; J gene: TRBJ2-7; CDR3 protein: CAWSNPGPRVYEQYF; CDR3 DNA: TGTGCCTGGTCAAACCCGGGGCCTAGGGTCTACGAGCAGTACTTC
D gene: .; V gene: TRBV7-9; J gene: TRBJ2-7; CDR3 protein: CASSISETSYEQYF; CDR3 DNA: TGTGCCAGCAGCATTAGCGAGACCTCCTACGAGCAGTACTTC
D gene: TRBD2; V gene: TRBV5-3; J gene: TRBJ2-7; CDR3 protein: CARSILAGGSTYEQYF; CDR3 DNA: TGTGCCAGAAGCATTTTAGCGGGAGGTTCAACCTACGAGCAGTACTTC
D gene: .; V gene: TRBV11-2; J gene: TRBJ2-3; CDR3 protein: CASSLSGPDTQYF; CDR3 DNA: TGTGCCAGCAGCTTATCGGGCCCAGATACGCAGTATTTT
D gene: TRBD2; V gene: TRBV4-1; J gene: TRBJ2-4; CDR3 protein: CASSQTSGRDGAKNIQYF; CDR3 DNA: TGCGCCAGCAGCCAGACTAGCGGGAGGGATGGGGCCAAAAACATTCAGTACTTC
D gene: TRBD2; V gene: TRBV7-3; J gene: TRBJ2-1; CDR3 protein: CASSLMGTSDPYEQFF; CDR3 DNA: TGTGCCAGCAGCTTAATGGGGACTAGCGACCCGTATGAGCAGTTCTTC
D gene: .; V gene: TRBV6-5; J gene: TRBJ1-2; CDR3 protein: CASSYSNTNYGYTF; CDR3 DNA: TGTGCCAGCAGTTACTCGAACACGAACTATGGCTACACCTTC
D gene: TRBD2; V gene: TRBV11-3; J gene: TRBJ2-2; CDR3 protein: CASSLVLAGVTGELFF; CDR3 DNA: TGTGCCAGCAGCTTAGTTCTAGCGGGAGTGACCGGGGAGCTGTTTTTT
D gene: .; V gene: TRBV5-1; J gene: TRBJ1-1; CDR3 protein: CASSSQNTEAFF; CDR3 DNA: TGCGCCAGCAGCTCCCAGAACACTGAAGCTTTCTTT
D gene: TRBD2; V gene: TRBV7-8; J gene: TRBJ2-7; CDR3 protein: CASSARGGLDYEQYF; CDR3 DNA: TGTGCCAGCAGCGCCCGTGGAGGACTAGACTACGAGCAGTACTTC
D gene: .; V gene: TRBV29-1; J gene: TRBJ1-2; CDR3 protein: CSVDSSNYGYTF; CDR3 DNA: TGCAGCGTCGACAGCTCTAACTATGGCTACACCTTC
D gene: .; V gene: TRBV29-1; J gene: TRBJ2-1; CDR3 protein: CSVDRTPYNEQFF; CDR3 DNA: TGCAGCGTGGACCGGACACCCTACAATGAGCAGTTCTTC
D gene: .; V gene: TRBV6-5; J gene: TRBJ1-2; CDR3 protein: CASSYSGALEYGYTF; CDR3 DNA: TGTGCCAGCAGTTACTCCGGGGCGCTGGAGTATGGCTACACCTTC
D gene: .; V gene: TRBV6-5; J gene: TRBJ2-2; CDR3 protein: CASRAANTGELFF; CDR3 DNA: TGTGCCAGCAGGGCCGCGAACACCGGGGAGCTGTTTTTT